Shown below are 27 T cell receptor beta chains from a single sample sequenced in a study of shared clonotypes between healthy human individuals. In the naive CD8 group, cells lacked CD45RO and were positively selected for CCR7, so terminally differentiated effector memory CD45RA+ cells were left out. Clones were sequenced by immunoSEQ multiplex PCR, and TCRdb holds only the in-frame ones, with some missing. The data contain 2 million to 2.5 million clones, about 95% of them singletons. The sequencing input was naive CD8+ T cells sorted from blood. Receptors originate from a young man in good health.

The chain joins TRBV5-5 to TRBJ1-5, with D unclear. CDR1 is SGHKS and CDR2 is YYEKEE in the germline V gene (reference sequence). With 0 bases removed from V and 9 bases from J, the gap between germline ends came to 10 bases. The CDR3 has 13 residues. The CDR3 DNA sequence: TGTGCCAGCAGCTTGGGCCACGCAACGCCCCAGCATTTT. Its protein is CASSLGHATPQHF.

This clone was observed once. V usage is TRBV7-8 and J usage is TRBJ1-3; D possibly corresponds to TRBD1 (6 bases). Germline CDR1 is SGHVS and CDR2 is FQNEAQ. This CDR3 is 16 amino acids long. Trimming pared 4 bases from V and 0 bases from J, leaving 13 bases between. The CDR3 DNA reads as TGTGCCAGCAGCTCTCCGGACAGCAGCTCTGGAAACACCATATATTTT. Encoded protein: CASSSPDSSSGNTIYF.

This chain connects TRBV18 to TRBJ1-6; D not certain. Germline V gives CDR1 KGHSH, CDR2 LQKENI. The CDR3 extends over 15 amino acids. The ends were cut back, 0 bases at V and 10 bases at J, with 13 bases in the middle. The CDR3 DNA reads as TGTGCCAGCTCACCACCGGGTCGGGTCTTCTCACCCCTCCACTTT. Its translation: CASSPPGRVFSPLHF.

CDR3 sequence (DNA): TGCGCCAGCAGCCTCCGGACTAGCGGGAGAGAAAAGTACTTC. Its translation: CASSLRTSGREKYF. V and J are TRBV4-1 and TRBJ2-7, with TRBD2 identical over 13 bases. CDR3 length: 14 amino acids. In germline, CDR1 is MGHRA, CDR2 YSYEKL. J gave up 11 bases and V 4 bases, and 8 bases lay outside the gene matches.

This clone was found once. V usage is TRBV7-9 and J usage is TRBJ2-5, with 10 bases aligning to TRBD2. V lost 5 bases to trimming and J lost 2 bases; unmatched junction nucleotides: 8. CDR3 length equals 16 residues. Germline lookup yields CDR1 SEHNR and CDR2 FQNEAQ (reference sequence). The CDR3 region has the DNA TGTGCCAGCAGCCAGCAGGCTAGCGGGGGACAAGAGACCCAGTACTTC. Translating gives CASSQQASGGQETQYF.

V and J are TRBV4-3 and TRBJ2-1, with TRBD2 matching 8 bases. The CDR3 loop spans 18 amino acids. CDR1 is LGHNA and CDR2 is YSLEER in the germline V gene. After removal of 1 base from V and 0 bases from J, the junction contained 8 bases not matched to a gene. This CDR3 reads CASSQVLAGLSSYNEQFF. CDR3 nucleotides: TGCGCCAGCAGCCAAGTTTTAGCGGGGCTGAGCTCCTACAATGAGCAGTTCTTC.

The chain couples TRBV5-1 to TRBJ2-7, with 8 bases lining up with TRBD2. J gave up 0 bases and V 5 bases, and 7 bases lay outside the gene matches. Germline CDR1 reads SGHRS; CDR2 reads YFSETQ. CDR3 length: 15 amino acids. CDR3 region: CASRPETSGSYEQYF. DNA of the CDR3: TGCGCCAGCAGACCCGAAACTAGCGGCTCCTACGAGCAGTACTTC.

This clone is a singleton in its sample. The rearrangement joins TRBV6-5 to TRBJ2-7, with D hard to call. This CDR3 has 11 amino acids. CDR1 and CDR2 from the germline V gene are MNHEY and SVGAGI. The ends were cut back, 5 bases at V and 7 bases at J, with 9 bases in the middle. The CDR3 is CASSPLGEQYF. The DNA of the CDR3 is TGTGCCAGCAGTCCCTTAGGGGAGCAGTACTTC.

The chain recombines TRBV13 with TRBJ2-3; D is possibly TRBD2 (6 bases). The germline V gene encodes CDR1 PRHDT and CDR2 FYEKMQ (reference sequence). This CDR3 has 16 amino acids. Trimming took 4 bases from V and 1 from J, leaving 15 bases between them. The CDR3 DNA reads TGTGCCAGCAGCTCGAATGTAGCGGAACGCACAGATACGCAGTATTTT. It encodes CASSSNVAERTDTQYF.

The V and J genes are TRBV7-9 and TRBJ2-3; the match to TRBD1 covers 7 bases. Germline V gene data show CDR1 as SEHNR and CDR2 as FQNEAQ (reference sequence). The CDR3 is 16 amino acids. V trimming: 3 bases; J trimming: 0 bases; junction bases outside the gene matches: 6. CDR3 loop: CASSLTGRTSTDTQYF. For the CDR3, the DNA is TGTGCCAGCAGCTTGACAGGGAGAACTAGCACAGATACGCAGTATTTT. The variable domain in full, completed from reference TRBV7-9 and TRBJ2-3, reads DTGVSQNPRHKITKRGQNVTFRCDPISEHNRLYWYRQTLGQGPEFLTYFQNEAQLEKSRLLSDRFSAERPKGSFSTLEIQRTEQGDSAMYLCASSLTGRTSTDTQYFGPGTRLTVL.

This clone was seen only once. The chain links TRBV6-1 to TRBJ2-2; 7 bases align to TRBD1. V shed 6 bases, J shed 0 bases, and the junction held 4 bases outside the gene matches. Germline V gene data show CDR1 as MNHNS and CDR2 as SASEGT. The CDR3 extends over 15 amino acids. The DNA of the CDR3 is TGTGCCAGCAGGCCGGGACAGTCGAACACCGGGGAGCTGTTTTTT. This translates into CASRPGQSNTGELFF.

The rearrangement uses TRBV7-6 and TRBJ2-5, with TRBD1 identical over 7 bases. The junction had 11 bases not matched to a gene; V was cut back by 5 bases and J by 5 bases. The CDR3 is 15 residues long. Germline lookup yields CDR1 SGHVS and CDR2 FNYEAQ. CDR3 DNA: TGTGCCAGCAGCCCAGCGTCGAGGGGGCGGGAGACCCAGTACTTC. Translated: CASSPASRGRETQYF.

The J gene is TRBJ2-3, the V gene TRBV14, with a possible D match to TRBD2 (6 bases). Deletions cut 6 bases from V and 1 base from J, with 14 bases between. Germline CDR1 SGHDN, CDR2 FVKESK. This CDR3 is 15 amino acids long. This chain's CDR3 is CASSDPPSGTDTQYF. The CDR3 nucleotides are TGTGCCAGCAGTGATCCGCCTAGCGGCACAGATACGCAGTATTTT.

The chain carries TRBV19 and TRBJ1-6, with 7 bases lining up with TRBD1. The trim removed 7 bases at V and 7 bases at J, leaving 10 bases unmatched. Germline CDR1 is LNHDA and CDR2 is SQIVND (reference sequence). The CDR3 sequence is 15 residues long. CDR3: CASTPPGQSNSPLHF. The CDR3 DNA follows: TGTGCCAGTACTCCACCGGGACAGTCAAATTCACCCCTCCACTTT.

About this clone itself: The same CDR3 arises from other DNA sequences in this sample as well. This sequence joins TRBV9 and TRBJ2-1; 11 nucleotides line up with TRBD2. The V segment lost 0 bases and the J segment 3 bases; nucleotides outside the gene matches: 2. From germline, CDR1 is SGDLS and CDR2 YYNGEE. CDR3 length: 16 residues. This CDR3 is CASSVEGLAVYNEQFF. Here the CDR3 DNA reads TGTGCCAGCAGCGTAGAGGGACTAGCGGTCTACAATGAGCAGTTCTTC.

The chain has TRBV2 and TRBJ1-2; perhaps TRBD1 as D (5 bases). With 10 bases removed from V and 1 base from J, the gap between germline ends came to 22 bases. This CDR3 region has 16 residues. Germline V gene sequence: CDR1 SNHLY, CDR2 FYNNEI. The CDR3 DNA sequence: TGTGCCACTGTCCTTGACCGGAGGGGCATTAACTATGGCTACACCTTC. Translating gives CATVLDRRGINYGYTF.

This rearrangement joins TRBV30 to TRBJ2-4, with D perhaps given as TRBD1 or TRBD2 (5 bases each). The V end lost 0 bases, the J end lost 3 bases, and 15 bases lay between the germline ends. Germline CDR1 GTSNPN, CDR2 SVGIG (reference sequence). CDR3 length: 16 amino acids. CDR3 protein: CAWSVSPLRGKNIQYF. For the CDR3, the DNA is TGTGCCTGGAGTGTAAGTCCCTTGAGGGGCAAAAACATTCAGTACTTC.

The chain combines TRBV5-8 with TRBJ2-2, with D tentatively TRBD2 (6 bases). The germline CDR1 and CDR2 sequences are SGHTS and YDEGEE. The CDR3 is 14 amino acids. Trimming removed 4 bases from V and 4 bases from J, with 11 bases in between. This CDR3 is CASSRGLFTGELFF. Here the CDR3 DNA reads TGTGCCAGCAGCCGGGGACTTTTCACCGGGGAGCTGTTTTTT. The variable domain in full, completed from reference TRBV5-8 and TRBJ2-2, reads EAGVTQSPTHLIKTRGQQATLRCSPISGHTSVYWYQQALGLGLQFLLWYDEGEERNRGNFPPRFSGRQFPNYSSELNVNALELEDSALYLCASSRGLFTGELFFGEGSRLTVL.

The J gene is TRBJ2-3, the V gene TRBV5-1; perhaps TRBD2 as D (5 bases). The germline CDR1 and CDR2 sequences are SGHRS and YFSETQ. There are 12 residues in the CDR3. V lost 4 bases to trimming and J lost 12 bases, with 15 bases between them. The CDR3 spells CASSPDSLSQYF. CDR3 nucleotide sequence: TGCGCCAGCAGCCCGGACTCGTTATCACAGTATTTT.

The gene calls are TRBV10-1 and TRBJ2-7; possible D gene TRBD2, 6 bases. Germline CDR1 and CDR2: WNHNN and SYGVQD (reference sequence). Deletions cut 2 bases from V and 7 bases from J, with 12 bases between. The CDR3 is 13 residues long. The DNA of the CDR3 is TGCGCCAGCAGTGAGGTCTTACGGGGGGAGCAGTACTTC. Protein product: CASSEVLRGEQYF.

The CDR3 is CASSFRLAGVNTGELFF. The CDR3 DNA reads as TGTGCCAGCAGCTTCCGACTAGCGGGAGTCAACACCGGGGAGCTGTTTTTT. The V gene is TRBV7-8, the J gene TRBJ2-2; 12 bases agree with TRBD2. Trimming removed 3 bases from V and 2 bases from J; junction bases left unmatched: 4. The CDR3 is made up of 17 amino acids. Germline lookup yields CDR1 SGHVS and CDR2 FQNEAQ. Filled out from reference TRBV7-8 and TRBJ2-2, the complete variable domain reads GAGVSQSPRYKVAKRGQDVALRCDPISGHVSLFWYQQALGQGPEFLTYFQNEAQLDKSGLPSDRFFAERPEGSVSTLKIQRTQQEDSAVYLCASSFRLAGVNTGELFFGEGSRLTVL.

The rearrangement joins TRBV4-1 to TRBJ1-2, with D tentatively TRBD1 (6 bases). This CDR3 contains 14 residues. V was pared by 0 bases and J by 8 bases, with 13 bases between. The germline gives CDR1 MGHRA, CDR2 YSYEKL. CDR3 DNA sequence: TGCGCCAGCAGCCAAGATCCCGGGGGCGACGGCTACACCTTC. This sequence encodes CASSQDPGGDGYTF.

The chain employs TRBV9 and TRBJ1-2; D is unresolved. The CDR3 sequence is 13 residues long. CDR1 and CDR2 from the germline V gene are SGDLS and YYNGEE. The V end lost 3 bases, the J end lost 7 bases, and 13 bases lay between the germline ends. CDR3 coding DNA: TGTGCCAGCAGCGCTTCCGACATTCCTGGCTACACCTTC. It yields the protein CASSASDIPGYTF.

The chain carries TRBV29-1 and TRBJ2-7; no clear D. Trimming took 6 bases from V and 4 from J, leaving 19 bases between them. Germline values: CDR1 SQVTM, CDR2 ANQGSEA. CDR3 length: 14 residues. The CDR3 loop is CSVAGQVGSYEQYF. The CDR3 DNA sequence: TGCAGCGTAGCCGGCCAGGTTGGTTCGTACGAGCAGTACTTC.

The J gene is TRBJ1-1, the V gene TRBV7-9; D not certain. Germline values: CDR1 SEHNR, CDR2 FQNEAQ (reference sequence). Deletions cut 7 bases from V and 0 bases from J, with 18 bases between. This CDR3 has 16 amino acids. The CDR3 loop is CASTLDAELLNTEAFF. The CDR3 DNA sequence: TGTGCCAGCACCCTCGACGCGGAACTACTGAACACTGAAGCTTTCTTT.

This clone was recorded only once. V usage is TRBV19 and J usage is TRBJ1-4, with 8 bases that match TRBD1. Germline CDR1 is LNHDA and CDR2 is SQIVND (reference sequence). The CDR3 runs to 13 residues. The J segment lost 6 bases and the V segment lost 7 bases, leaving 4 bases of the junction unmatched. CDR3 in DNA: TGTGCCAGTAAATGGACAGGGCATGAAAAACTGTTTTTT. Translated, it gives CASKWTGHEKLFF.

The V call is TRBV11-2, the J call TRBJ1-6; D is possibly TRBD1 (5 bases). Trimming removed 6 bases from V and 10 bases from J, with 19 bases in between. The CDR3 spans 15 residues. Germline V gene lookup returns CDR1 SGHAT and CDR2 FQNNGV. CDR3 sequence: CASRDAGSVWSPLHF. CDR3 DNA: TGTGCCAGCAGAGATGCAGGGAGCGTTTGGTCACCCCTCCACTTT.